The T cell receptor beta chain described here comes from a study of blood T cell repertoires in COVID-19. Looking at the study overall: The samples span acute and convalescent COVID-19 from the United States, Italy and Spain. In each case, the material was cDNA or gDNA derived from T cells, B-cell-depleted T cells, or PBMCs.

The protocol was immunoSEQ multiplex PCR, while the TCRdb copy is restricted to in-frame clones and leaves out a portion. The data show roughly 160,000 clones, 70% to 90% seen once. Trimming shortened V by 4 bases and J by 15 bases, and 16 bases separated the two germline ends. Germline assignment: CDR1 SQVTM and CDR2 ANQGSEA. The CDR3 sequence is 11 residues long. The sequenced material came from peripheral blood. This TCR was sampled from a man aged 50 or older with active or convalescent COVID-19. J is TRBJ2-1 and V is TRBV29-1, with D perhaps matching TRBD2 (6 bases). CDR3 region: CSVGGSLGGFF. The DNA for the CDR3 is TGCAGCGTTGGAGGGTCCCTCGGGGGGTTCTTC.